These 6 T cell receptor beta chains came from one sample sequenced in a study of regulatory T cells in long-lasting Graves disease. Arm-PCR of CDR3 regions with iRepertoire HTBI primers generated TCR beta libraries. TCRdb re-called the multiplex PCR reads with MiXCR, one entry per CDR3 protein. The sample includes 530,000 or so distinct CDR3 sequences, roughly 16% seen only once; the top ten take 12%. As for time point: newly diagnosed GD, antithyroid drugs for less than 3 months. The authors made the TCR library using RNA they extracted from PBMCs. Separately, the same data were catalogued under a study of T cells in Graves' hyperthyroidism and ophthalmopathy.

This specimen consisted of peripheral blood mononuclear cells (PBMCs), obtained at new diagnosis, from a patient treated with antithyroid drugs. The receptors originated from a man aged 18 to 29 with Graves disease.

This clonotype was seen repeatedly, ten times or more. CDR3 sequence reads: CASSDGREGTDTQYF. The CDR3 nucleotides are TGTGCCAGCAGTGATGGGCGGGAAGGGACAGATACGCAGTATTTT. The chain has TRBV6-1 and TRBJ2-3, with TRBD2 as a possible D gene (6 bases). The germline CDR1 and CDR2 sequences are MNHNS and SASEGT. V gave up 3 bases and J gave up 3 bases, with 13 bases separating them. This CDR3 region has 15 residues.

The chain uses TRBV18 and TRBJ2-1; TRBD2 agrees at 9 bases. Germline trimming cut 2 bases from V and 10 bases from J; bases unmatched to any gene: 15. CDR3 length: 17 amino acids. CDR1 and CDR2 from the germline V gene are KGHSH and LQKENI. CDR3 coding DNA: TGTGCCAGCTCACCAGTCCTGGGGCGGGAGGGCCCCCTCGAGCAGTTCTTC. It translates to CASSPVLGREGPLEQFF.

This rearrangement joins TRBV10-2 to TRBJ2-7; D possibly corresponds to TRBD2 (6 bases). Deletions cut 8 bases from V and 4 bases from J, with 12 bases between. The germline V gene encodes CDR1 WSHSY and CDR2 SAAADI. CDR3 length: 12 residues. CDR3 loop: CASEGGFYEQYF. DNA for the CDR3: TGCGCCAGCGAGGGAGGATTTTACGAGCAGTACTTC.

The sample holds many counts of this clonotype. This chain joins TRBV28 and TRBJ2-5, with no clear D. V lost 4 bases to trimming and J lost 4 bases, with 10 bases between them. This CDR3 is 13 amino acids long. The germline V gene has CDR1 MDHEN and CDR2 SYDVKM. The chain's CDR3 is CASSWHNSETQYF. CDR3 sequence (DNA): TGTGCCAGCAGTTGGCACAATTCAGAGACCCAGTACTTC.

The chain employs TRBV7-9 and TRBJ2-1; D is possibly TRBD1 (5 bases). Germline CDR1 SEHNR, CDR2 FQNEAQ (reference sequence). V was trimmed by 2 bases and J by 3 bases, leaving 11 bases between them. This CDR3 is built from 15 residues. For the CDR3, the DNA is TGTGCCAGCAGCTTAACGCAGGGCTACTACAATGAGCAGTTCTTC. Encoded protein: CASSLTQGYYNEQFF.

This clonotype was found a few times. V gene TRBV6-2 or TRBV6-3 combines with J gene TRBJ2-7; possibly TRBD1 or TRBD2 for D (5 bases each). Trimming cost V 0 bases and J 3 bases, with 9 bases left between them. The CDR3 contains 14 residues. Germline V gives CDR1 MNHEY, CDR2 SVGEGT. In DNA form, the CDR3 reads TGTGCCAGCAGTTACTCGGTGGGGGTCTACGAGCAGTACTTC. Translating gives CASSYSVGVYEQYF.